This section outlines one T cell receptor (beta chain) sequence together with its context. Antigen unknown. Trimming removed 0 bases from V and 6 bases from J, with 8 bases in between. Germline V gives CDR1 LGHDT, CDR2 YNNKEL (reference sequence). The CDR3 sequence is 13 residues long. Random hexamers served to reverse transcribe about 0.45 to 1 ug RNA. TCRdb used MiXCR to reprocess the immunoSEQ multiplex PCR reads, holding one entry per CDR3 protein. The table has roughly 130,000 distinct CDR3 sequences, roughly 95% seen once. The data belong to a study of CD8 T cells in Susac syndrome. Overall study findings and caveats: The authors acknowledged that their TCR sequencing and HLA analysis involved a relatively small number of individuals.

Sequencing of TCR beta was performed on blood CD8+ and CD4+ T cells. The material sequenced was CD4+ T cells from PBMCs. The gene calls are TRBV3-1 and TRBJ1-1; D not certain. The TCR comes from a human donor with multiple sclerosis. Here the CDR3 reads CASSQDFGAEAFF. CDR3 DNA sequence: TGTGCCAGCAGCCAAGACTTCGGTGCTGAAGCTTTCTTT.